This TCR beta chain was recorded in a study of T cells after yellow fever vaccination. TCRdb fed the 5' RACE reads into MiXCR, producing one record per CDR3 protein. The table has 100,000 to 150,000 distinct CDR3 sequences, around 9.8% seen once. Germline CDR1 reads MNHEY; CDR2 reads SVGAGI. This CDR3 is built from 13 residues. The V gene lost 2 bases and the J gene lost 5 bases, with 8 bases spanning the gap. In the case of this clonotype: Its target is not known.

General study points: When the response was secondary, it was weaker but reached its peak faster, day 5 versus 15.

Sequences were derived from CD8+ T cells sorted from PBMCs, sampled on the day of the yellow fever booster vaccination. The V call is TRBV6-5, the J call TRBJ2-3; D is perhaps TRBD1 or TRBD2 (5 bases each). This TCR was sampled from a man between 18 and 29 years old who received the YFV17D yellow fever vaccine. DNA of the CDR3: TGTGCCAGCAGTTACAGAGGGGTAGATACGCAGTATTTT. It specifies CASSYRGVDTQYF.